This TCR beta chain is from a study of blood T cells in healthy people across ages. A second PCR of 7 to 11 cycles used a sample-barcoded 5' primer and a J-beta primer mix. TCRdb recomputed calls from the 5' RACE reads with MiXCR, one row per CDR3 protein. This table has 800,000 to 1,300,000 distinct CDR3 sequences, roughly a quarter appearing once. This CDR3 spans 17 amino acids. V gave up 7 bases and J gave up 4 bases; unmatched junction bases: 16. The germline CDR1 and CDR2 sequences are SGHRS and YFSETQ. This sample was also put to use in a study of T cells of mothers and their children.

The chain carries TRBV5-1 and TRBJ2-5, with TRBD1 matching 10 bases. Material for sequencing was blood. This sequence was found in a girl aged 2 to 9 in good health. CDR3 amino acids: CASLFRDRGDVIETQYF. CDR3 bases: TGCGCCAGCCTTTTCCGGGACAGGGGAGACGTGATAGAGACCCAGTACTTC. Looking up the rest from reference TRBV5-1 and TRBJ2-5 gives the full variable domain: KAGVTQTPRYLIKTRGQQVTLSCSPISGHRSVSWYQQTPGQGLQFLFEYFSETQRNKGNFPGRFSGRQFSNSRSEMNVSTLELGDSALYLCASLFRDRGDVIETQYFGPGTRLLVL.